This T cell receptor (beta chain) derives from a study of cytomegalovirus exposure and HLA in healthy donors. General observations from the study: Some TCR beta chains (roughly 160 of them) were listed as cytomegalovirus-associated. According to a subsequent analysis, TCR clusters identified in the first cohort showed a tendency to co-occur across the roughly 130 validation repertoires. With high specificity and sensitivity, the classifier reportedly diagnosed cytomegalovirus status.

This clone was counted a single time. Its antigen is currently unknown. The data were produced by immunoSEQ multiplex PCR, yet TCRdb's version contains in-frame clones alone and is incomplete. Among about 170,000 clones listed, approximately 87% were seen once. V trimming: 0 bases; J trimming: 6 bases; junction bases outside the gene matches: 12. Germline V gene sequence: CDR1 SGDLS, CDR2 YYNGEE. This CDR3 comprises 17 residues. The chain carries TRBV9 and TRBJ2-4, with 7 bases lining up with TRBD1. Sequenced material: PBMCs. This receptor was obtained from a young woman in good health and CMV-seronegative. Written as DNA, the CDR3 is TGTGCCAGCAGCGTAGCCGGGGACAGTCGAGTCGGAAACATTCAGTACTTC. Its translation is CASSVAGDSRVGNIQYF.